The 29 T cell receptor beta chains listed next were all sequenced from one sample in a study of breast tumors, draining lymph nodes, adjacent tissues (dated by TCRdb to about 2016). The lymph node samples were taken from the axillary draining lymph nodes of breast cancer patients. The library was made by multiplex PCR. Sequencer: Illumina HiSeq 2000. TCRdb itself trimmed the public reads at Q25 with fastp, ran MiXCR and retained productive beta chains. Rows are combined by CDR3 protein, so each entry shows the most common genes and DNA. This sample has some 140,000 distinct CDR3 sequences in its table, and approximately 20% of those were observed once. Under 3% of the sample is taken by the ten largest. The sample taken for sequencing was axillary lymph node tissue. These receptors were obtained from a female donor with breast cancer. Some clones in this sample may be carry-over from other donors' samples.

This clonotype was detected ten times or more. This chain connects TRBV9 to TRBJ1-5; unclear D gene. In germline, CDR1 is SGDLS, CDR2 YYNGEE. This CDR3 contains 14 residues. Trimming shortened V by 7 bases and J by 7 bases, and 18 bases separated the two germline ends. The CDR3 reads CASGRGRDQQPQHF. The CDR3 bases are TGTGCCAGCGGAAGAGGGAGGGATCAGCAGCCCCAGCATTTT.

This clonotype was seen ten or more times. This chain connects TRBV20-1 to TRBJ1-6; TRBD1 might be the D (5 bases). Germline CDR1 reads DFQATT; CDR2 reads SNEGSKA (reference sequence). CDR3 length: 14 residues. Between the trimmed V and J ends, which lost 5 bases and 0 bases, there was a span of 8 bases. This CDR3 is CSAPRVSYNSPLHF. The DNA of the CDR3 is TGCAGTGCTCCCAGGGTCTCCTATAATTCACCCCTCCACTTT.

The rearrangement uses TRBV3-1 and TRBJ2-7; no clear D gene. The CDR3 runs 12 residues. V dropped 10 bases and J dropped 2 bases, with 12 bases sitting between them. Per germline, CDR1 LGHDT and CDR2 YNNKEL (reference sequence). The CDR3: CATASSTYEQYF. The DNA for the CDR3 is TGTGCCACCGCCTCCTCTACCTACGAGCAGTACTTC.

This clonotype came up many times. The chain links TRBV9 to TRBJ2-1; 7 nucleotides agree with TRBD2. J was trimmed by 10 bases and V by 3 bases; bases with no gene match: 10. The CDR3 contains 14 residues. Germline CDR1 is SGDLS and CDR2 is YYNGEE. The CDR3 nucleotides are TGTGCCAGCAGCGACGGGGGAGGGCCGCGGGAGCAGTTCTTC. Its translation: CASSDGGGPREQFF.

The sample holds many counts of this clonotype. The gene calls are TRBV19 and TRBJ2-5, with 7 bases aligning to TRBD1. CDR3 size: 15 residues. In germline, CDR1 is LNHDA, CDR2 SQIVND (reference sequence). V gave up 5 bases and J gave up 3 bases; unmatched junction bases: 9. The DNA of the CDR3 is TGTGCCAGTAGTCCGACAGGGTGGGGAGAAGAGACCCAGTACTTC. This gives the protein CASSPTGWGEETQYF.

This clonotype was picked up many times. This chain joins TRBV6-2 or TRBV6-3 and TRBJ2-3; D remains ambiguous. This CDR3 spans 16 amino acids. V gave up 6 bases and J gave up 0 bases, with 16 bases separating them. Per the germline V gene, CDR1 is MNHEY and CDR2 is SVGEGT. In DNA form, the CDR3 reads TGTGCCAGCAGGACACCGATCGGTTCTAGCACAGATACGCAGTATTTT. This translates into CASRTPIGSSTDTQYF.

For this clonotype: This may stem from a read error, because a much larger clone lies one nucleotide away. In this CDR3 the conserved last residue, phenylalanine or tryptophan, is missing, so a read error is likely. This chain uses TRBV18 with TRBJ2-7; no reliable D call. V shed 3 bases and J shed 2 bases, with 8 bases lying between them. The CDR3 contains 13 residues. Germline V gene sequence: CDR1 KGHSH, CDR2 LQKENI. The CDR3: CASSPPSAYEQYS. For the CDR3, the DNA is TGTGCCAGCTCACCCCCCTCGGCCTACGAGCAGTACTCC.

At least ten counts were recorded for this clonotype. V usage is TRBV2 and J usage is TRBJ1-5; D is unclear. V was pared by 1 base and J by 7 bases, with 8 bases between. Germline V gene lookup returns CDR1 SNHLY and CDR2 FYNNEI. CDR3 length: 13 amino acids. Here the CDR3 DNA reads TGTGCCAGCAGTGAAGTCCGTGACCAGCCCCAGCATTTT. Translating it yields CASSEVRDQPQHF. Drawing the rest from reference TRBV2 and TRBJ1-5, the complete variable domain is EPEVTQTPSHQVTQMGQEVILRCVPISNHLYFYWYRQILGQKVEFLVSFYNNEISEKSEIFDDQFSVERPDGSNFTLKIRSTKLEDSAMYFCASSEVRDQPQHFGDGTRLSIL.

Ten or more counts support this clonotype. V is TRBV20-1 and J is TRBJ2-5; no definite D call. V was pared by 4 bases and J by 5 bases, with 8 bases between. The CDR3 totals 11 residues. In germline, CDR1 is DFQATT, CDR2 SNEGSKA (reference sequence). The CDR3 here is CSATPRETQYF. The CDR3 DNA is TGCAGTGCTACCCCGAGGGAGACCCAGTACTTC.

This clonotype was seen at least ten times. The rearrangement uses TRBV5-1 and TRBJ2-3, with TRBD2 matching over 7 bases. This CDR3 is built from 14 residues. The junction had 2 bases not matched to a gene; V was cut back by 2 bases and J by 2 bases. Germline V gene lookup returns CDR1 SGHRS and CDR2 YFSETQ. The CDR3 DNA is TGCGCCAGCAGCTTTAGCGGGTTCACAGATACGCAGTATTTT. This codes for CASSFSGFTDTQYF.

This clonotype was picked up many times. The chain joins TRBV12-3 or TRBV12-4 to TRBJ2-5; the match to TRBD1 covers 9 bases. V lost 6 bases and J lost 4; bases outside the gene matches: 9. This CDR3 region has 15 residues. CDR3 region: CASRTGTGSIETQYF. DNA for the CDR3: TGTGCCAGCAGAACCGGGACAGGGTCTATAGAGACCCAGTACTTC.

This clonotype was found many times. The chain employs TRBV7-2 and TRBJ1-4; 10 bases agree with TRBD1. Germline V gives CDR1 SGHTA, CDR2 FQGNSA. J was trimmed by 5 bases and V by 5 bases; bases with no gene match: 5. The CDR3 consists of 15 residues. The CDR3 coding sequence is TGTGCCAGCAGCCCGAGACAGGGGGCAAATGAAAAACTGTTTTTT. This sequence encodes CASSPRQGANEKLFF.

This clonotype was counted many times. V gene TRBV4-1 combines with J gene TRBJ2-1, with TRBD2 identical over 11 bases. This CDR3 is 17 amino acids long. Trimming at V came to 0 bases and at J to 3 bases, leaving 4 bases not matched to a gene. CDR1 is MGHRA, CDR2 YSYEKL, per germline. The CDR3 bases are TGCGCCAGCAGCCAAGACCCGGGACTAGCGGTCTACAATGAGCAGTTCTTC. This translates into CASSQDPGLAVYNEQFF.

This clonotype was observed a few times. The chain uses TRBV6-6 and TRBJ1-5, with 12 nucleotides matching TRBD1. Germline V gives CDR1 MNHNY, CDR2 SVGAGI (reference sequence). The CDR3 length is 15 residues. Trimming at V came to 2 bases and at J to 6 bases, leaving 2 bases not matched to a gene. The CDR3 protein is CASSYGTGGFQPQHF. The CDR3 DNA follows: TGTGCCAGCAGTTACGGGACAGGGGGCTTTCAGCCCCAGCATTTT.

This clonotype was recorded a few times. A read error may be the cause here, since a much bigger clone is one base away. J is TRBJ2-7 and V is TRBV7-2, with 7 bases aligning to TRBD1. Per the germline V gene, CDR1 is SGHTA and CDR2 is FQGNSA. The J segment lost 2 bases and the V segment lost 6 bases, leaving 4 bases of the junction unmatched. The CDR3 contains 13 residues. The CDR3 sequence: CASRQGPAYEQYF. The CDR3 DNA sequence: TGTGCCAGCAGACAGGGGCCTGCCTACGAGCAGTACTTC.

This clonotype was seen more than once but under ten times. CDR3 sequence (DNA): TGTGCCTGGAATGGTGGGATAAACACCGGGGAGCTGTTTTTT. Residues: CAWNGGINTGELFF. The chain has TRBV30 and TRBJ2-2; no reliable D call. The CDR3 spans 14 residues. CDR1 is GTSNPN and CDR2 is SVGIG in the germline V gene (reference sequence). V was pared by 4 bases and J by 2 bases, with 11 bases between.

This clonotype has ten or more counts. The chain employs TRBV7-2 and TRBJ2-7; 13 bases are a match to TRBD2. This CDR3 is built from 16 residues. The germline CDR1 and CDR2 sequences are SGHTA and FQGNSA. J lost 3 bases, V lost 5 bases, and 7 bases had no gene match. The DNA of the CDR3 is TGTGCCAGCAGCCCAAGGACTAGCGGGAGTTTCTACGAGCAGTACTTC. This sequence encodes CASSPRTSGSFYEQYF.

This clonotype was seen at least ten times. The CDR3 coding sequence is TGTGCCAGCAGCCCCCGACTAGCCAGCTCCTACAATGAGCAGTTCTTC. Its protein product is CASSPRLASSYNEQFF. The rearrangement links TRBV6-5 to TRBJ2-1, with 7 nucleotides matching TRBD2. This CDR3 spans 16 amino acids. The V segment lost 6 bases and the J segment 0 bases; nucleotides outside the gene matches: 8. The germline CDR1 and CDR2 sequences are MNHEY and SVGAGI.

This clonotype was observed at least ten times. This CDR3 reads CASSRPGTGELFF. In nucleotides, the CDR3 is TGTGCCAGCAGTCGACCCGGGACCGGGGAGCTGTTTTTT. V is TRBV7-3 and J is TRBJ2-2; D gene ambiguous. The CDR3 length is 13 residues. V lost 6 bases, J lost 5 bases, and 10 bases lay in between. CDR1 is SGHTA, CDR2 FQGTGA, per germline.

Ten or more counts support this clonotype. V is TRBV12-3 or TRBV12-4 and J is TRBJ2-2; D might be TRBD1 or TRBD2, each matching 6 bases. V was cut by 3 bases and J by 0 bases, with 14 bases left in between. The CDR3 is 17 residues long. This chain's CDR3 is CASSFYGGGANTGELFF. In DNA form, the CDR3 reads TGTGCCAGCAGTTTCTACGGGGGCGGGGCGAACACCGGGGAGCTGTTTTTT.

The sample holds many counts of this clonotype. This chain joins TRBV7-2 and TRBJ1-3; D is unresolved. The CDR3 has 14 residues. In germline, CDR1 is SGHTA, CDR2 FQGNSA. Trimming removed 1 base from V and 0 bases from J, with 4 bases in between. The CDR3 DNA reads TGTGCCAGCAGCTTAGACGTCTCTGGAAACACCATATATTTT. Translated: CASSLDVSGNTIYF. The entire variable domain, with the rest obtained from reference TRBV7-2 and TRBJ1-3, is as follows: GAGVSQSPSNKVTEKGKDVELRCDPISGHTALYWYRQSLGQGLEFLIYFQGNSAPDKSGLPSDRFSAERTGGSVSTLTIQRTQQEDSAVYLCASSLDVSGNTIYFGEGSWLTVV.

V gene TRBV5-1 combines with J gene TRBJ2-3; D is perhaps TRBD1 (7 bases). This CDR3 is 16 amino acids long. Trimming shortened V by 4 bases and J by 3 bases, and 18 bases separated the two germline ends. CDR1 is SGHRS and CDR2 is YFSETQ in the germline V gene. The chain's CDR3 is CASSRRRGQGTDTQYF. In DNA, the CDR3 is TGCGCCAGCAGCCGGCGGAGGGGGCAGGGGACAGATACGCAGTATTTT.

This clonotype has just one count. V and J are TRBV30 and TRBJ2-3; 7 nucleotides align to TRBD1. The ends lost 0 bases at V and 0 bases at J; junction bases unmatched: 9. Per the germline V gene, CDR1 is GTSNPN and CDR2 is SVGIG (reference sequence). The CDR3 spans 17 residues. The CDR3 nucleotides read TGTGCCTGGAGTGTACTTCGTAGGACAGGTAGCACAGATACGCAGTATTTT. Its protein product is CAWSVLRRTGSTDTQYF.

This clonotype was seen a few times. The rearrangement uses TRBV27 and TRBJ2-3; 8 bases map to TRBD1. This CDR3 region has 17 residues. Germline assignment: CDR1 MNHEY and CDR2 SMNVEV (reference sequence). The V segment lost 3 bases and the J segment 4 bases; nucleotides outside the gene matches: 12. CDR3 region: CASSFRAGGSPSDTQYF. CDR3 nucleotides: TGTGCCAGCAGTTTTAGGGCAGGGGGCTCTCCTTCAGATACGCAGTATTTT.

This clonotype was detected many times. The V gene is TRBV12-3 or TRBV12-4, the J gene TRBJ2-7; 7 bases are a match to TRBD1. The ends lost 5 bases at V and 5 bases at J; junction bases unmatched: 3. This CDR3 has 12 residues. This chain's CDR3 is CASSLTGDEQYF. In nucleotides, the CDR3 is TGTGCCAGCAGTCTCACAGGGGACGAGCAGTACTTC.

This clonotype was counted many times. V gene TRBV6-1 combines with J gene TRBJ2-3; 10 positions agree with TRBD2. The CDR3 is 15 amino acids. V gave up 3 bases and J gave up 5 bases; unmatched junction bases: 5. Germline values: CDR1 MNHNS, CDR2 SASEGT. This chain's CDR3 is CASSDLSGRVDTQYF. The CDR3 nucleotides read TGTGCCAGCAGTGATCTGAGCGGGAGGGTAGATACGCAGTATTTT.

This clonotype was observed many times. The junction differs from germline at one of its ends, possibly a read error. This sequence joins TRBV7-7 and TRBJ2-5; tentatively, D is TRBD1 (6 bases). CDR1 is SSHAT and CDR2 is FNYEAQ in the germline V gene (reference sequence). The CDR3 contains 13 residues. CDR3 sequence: CASSWGQGETQYF. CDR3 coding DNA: TGTGCTAGCAGCTGGGGACAAGGGGAGACCCAGTACTTC. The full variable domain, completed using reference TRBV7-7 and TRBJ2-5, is GAGVSQSPRYKVTKRGQDVTLRCDPISSHATLYWYQQALGQGPEFLTYFNYEAQPDKSGLPSDRFSAERPEGSISTLTIQRTEQRDSAMYRCASSWGQGETQYFGPGTRLLVL.

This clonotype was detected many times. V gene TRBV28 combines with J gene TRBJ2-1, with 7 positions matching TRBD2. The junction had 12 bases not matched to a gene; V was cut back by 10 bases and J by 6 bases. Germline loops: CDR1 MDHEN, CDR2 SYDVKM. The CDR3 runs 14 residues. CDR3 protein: CATLTSVPPNEQFF. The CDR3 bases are TGTGCCACCTTAACTAGCGTCCCACCCAATGAGCAGTTCTTC.

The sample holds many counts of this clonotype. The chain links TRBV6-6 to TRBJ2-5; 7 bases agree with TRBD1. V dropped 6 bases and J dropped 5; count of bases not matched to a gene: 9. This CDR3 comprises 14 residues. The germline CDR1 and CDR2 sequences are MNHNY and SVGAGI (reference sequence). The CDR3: CASSPRQGSETQYF. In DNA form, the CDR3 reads TGTGCCAGCAGCCCCCGACAGGGTTCGGAGACCCAGTACTTC.